The 27 T cell receptor beta chains listed next were all sequenced from one sample in a study of blood T cells in healthy people across ages. A sample-barcoded 5' primer and a J-beta primer mix were used in a second PCR of roughly 7 to 12 cycles. TCRdb re-called the 5' RACE reads with MiXCR, one entry per CDR3 protein. This sample has more than 600,000 distinct CDR3 sequences, with around a quarter found just once. The data were also submitted as part of a second study, on T cells of mothers and their children.

The sequenced sample was blood. These receptors were taken from a boy younger than 18 in good health.

In its sample, this clonotype was seen many times. The CDR3 bases are TGTGCCAGCAGTTACCTAGAGACCCAGTACTTC. As protein: CASSYLETQYF. The chain carries TRBV6-2 or TRBV6-3 and TRBJ2-5; D is uncertain. There are 11 residues in the CDR3. Between the trimmed V and J ends, which lost 2 bases and 4 bases, there was a span of 2 bases. CDR1 is MNHEY and CDR2 is SVGEGT in the germline V gene.

This chain links TRBV6-6 with TRBJ2-7; TRBD2 might be the D (6 bases). The CDR3 runs 14 residues. The V end lost 5 bases, the J end lost 6 bases, and 17 bases lay between the germline ends. Germline loops: CDR1 MNHNY, CDR2 SVGAGI (reference sequence). The CDR3 nucleotides are TGTGCCAGCAGTCCCTCGGAGACTAGACGCGAGCAGTACTTC. Its translation is CASSPSETRREQYF.

In its sample, this clonotype was seen a few times. The gene calls are TRBV20-1 and TRBJ2-7; 7 nucleotides line up with TRBD2. This CDR3 has 16 residues. Germline CDR1 DFQATT, CDR2 SNEGSKA (reference sequence). V lost 0 bases, J lost 2 bases, and 10 bases stayed unmatched. CDR3 loop: CSARDAASGNPYEQYF. The CDR3, as DNA: TGCAGTGCTAGAGATGCCGCTAGCGGAAACCCCTACGAGCAGTACTTC.

The chain recombines TRBV7-3 with TRBJ2-2, with unresolved D. CDR1 is SGHTA, CDR2 FQGTGA, per germline. CDR3 size: 13 residues. Trimming shortened V by 2 bases and J by 7 bases, and 8 bases separated the two germline ends. The CDR3 is CASSLSAGGELFF. DNA of the CDR3: TGTGCCAGCAGCTTATCCGCTGGCGGGGAGCTGTTTTTT.

This chain links TRBV11-2 with TRBJ2-5, with D possibly being TRBD1 or TRBD2 (5 bases each). The V end lost 5 bases, the J end lost 1 base, and 11 bases lay between the germline ends. CDR3 size: 14 residues. Germline loops: CDR1 SGHAT, CDR2 FQNNGV. The CDR3 region is CASSRDGIQETQYF. For the CDR3, the DNA is TGTGCCAGCAGCAGGGACGGTATCCAAGAGACCCAGTACTTC.

In this sample, this clonotype turned up a few times. The gene calls are TRBV20-1 and TRBJ1-3; D might be TRBD1 (6 bases). Trimming took off 6 bases at V and 2 bases at J, with 14 bases between the two ends. This CDR3 is built from 14 residues. Germline V CDR1 and CDR2: DFQATT, SNEGSKA (reference sequence). The CDR3 spells CSAKTAGAGNTIYF. The CDR3 bases are TGCAGTGCCAAAACCGCAGGGGCTGGAAACACCATATATTTT.

Only a few counts were recorded for this clonotype. This sequence joins TRBV20-1 and TRBJ2-3, with D unresolved. Germline CDR1 DFQATT, CDR2 SNEGSKA (reference sequence). The length of the CDR3 is 15 residues. V was shortened by 1 base and J by 4 bases, with 15 bases between the two germline ends. CDR3 bases: TGCAGTGCTAGAGTGGAGTCGACCCACGCAGATACGCAGTATTTT. Its protein product is CSARVESTHADTQYF.

Points on this clonotype: At one boundary the junction diverges from the germline segment, which might be a read error. The V gene is TRBV29-1, the J gene TRBJ2-1; D gene uncertain. This CDR3 is built from 13 residues. The germline gives CDR1 SQVTM, CDR2 ANQGSEA. CDR3 sequence (DNA): TGCAGCGTTCTGTTTGACTCCAACAATGAGCAGTTCTTC. As protein: CSVLFDSNNEQFF.

V and J are TRBV24-1 and TRBJ2-1; D remains unclear. The length of the CDR3 is 21 residues. Trimming removed 2 bases at V and 0 bases at J, with 25 bases between. Germline values: CDR1 KGHDR, CDR2 SFDVKD. CDR3 sequence: CATSDSRGPLSRFSSYNEQFF. In nucleotides, the CDR3 is TGTGCCACCAGTGATTCACGAGGACCCCTATCTCGATTCAGCTCCTACAATGAGCAGTTCTTC.

This clonotype appeared a few times. The rearrangement joins TRBV10-3 to TRBJ1-3; no firm D call. The CDR3 length is 16 residues. The V gene's germline CDR1 is ENHRY and CDR2 SYGVKD. The V gene lost 0 bases and the J gene lost 0 bases, with 9 bases spanning the gap. Here the CDR3 DNA reads TGTGCCATCAGTGAGTCTCGCCCAGTCTCTGGAAACACCATATATTTT. This gives the protein CAISESRPVSGNTIYF.

This chain links TRBV12-3 or TRBV12-4 with TRBJ2-2; 9 nucleotides align to TRBD2. The trim removed 1 base at V and 6 bases at J, leaving 6 bases unmatched. CDR3 length equals 16 residues. The CDR3 sequence is CASSLVVAGDPGELFF. The CDR3 DNA sequence: TGTGCCAGCAGTTTAGTAGTAGCGGGGGACCCCGGGGAGCTGTTTTTT.

The chain couples TRBV4-3 to TRBJ2-5; possibly TRBD1 for D (6 bases). The better agreement between TRBJ2-1 and the DNA end casts doubt on the J call. Germline assignment: CDR1 LGHNA and CDR2 YSLEER. The CDR3 has 15 amino acids. The CDR3 sequence: CASSPDRGGHNEQFF. The CDR3 coding sequence is TGCGCCAGCAGCCCTGACAGAGGGGGACACAATGAGCAGTTCTTC.

There are a few counts of this clonotype. This sequence joins TRBV5-1 and TRBJ1-2; 8 bases line up with TRBD1. The CDR3 loop spans 15 amino acids. The germline V gene encodes CDR1 SGHRS and CDR2 YFSETQ. With V trimmed by 4 bases and J by 0 bases, 5 bases remained unmatched. The CDR3 is CASSRTGLSNYGYTF. The CDR3 region has the DNA TGCGCCAGCAGCCGGACAGGGCTCTCTAACTATGGCTACACCTTC.

This clonotype occurred a few times. The gene calls are TRBV7-2 and TRBJ2-5; 13 nucleotides agree with TRBD2. The ends lost 2 bases at V and 2 bases at J; junction bases unmatched: 2. This CDR3 spans 16 amino acids. Germline V lookup: CDR1 SGHTA, CDR2 FQGNSA. This CDR3 reads CASSLSGLAGQETQYF. As DNA, the CDR3 is TGTGCCAGCAGCTTATCGGGACTAGCGGGGCAAGAGACCCAGTACTTC.

V usage is TRBV7-2 and J usage is TRBJ2-1; perhaps TRBD1 as D (5 bases). The last part of the DNA fits TRBJ2-5 better; the J call may be wrong. The germline V gene has CDR1 SGHTA and CDR2 FQGNSA. The CDR3 contains 14 residues. In DNA, the CDR3 is TGTGCCAGCAGCTTGGTCAGCCCAGGGGAGACCCAGTACTTC. It yields the protein CASSLVSPGETQYF.

The gene calls are TRBV27 and TRBJ2-3; a possible D gene is TRBD2 (6 bases). Trimming cost V 1 base and J 6 bases, with 20 bases left between them. From germline, CDR1 is MNHEY and CDR2 SMNVEV (reference sequence). CDR3 length equals 17 residues. CDR3 sequence reads: CASSLLIPAGNLDTQYF. CDR3 coding DNA: TGTGCCAGCAGTTTATTAATACCAGCGGGTAATCTGGATACGCAGTATTTT.

This sequence joins TRBV5-6 and TRBJ1-2; TRBD1 might be the D (5 bases). V was trimmed by 4 bases and J by 5 bases, leaving 12 bases between them. Germline V gene lookup returns CDR1 SGHDT and CDR2 YYEEEE. The CDR3 spans 13 residues. The CDR3, as DNA: TGTGCCAGCAGCGCCCGGGGGACGTATGGCTACACCTTC. It is translated as CASSARGTYGYTF. The full variable domain, rest sourced from reference TRBV5-6 and TRBJ1-2, is DAGVTQSPTHLIKTRGQQVTLRCSPKSGHDTVSWYQQALGQGPQFIFQYYEEEERQRGNFPDRFSGHQFPNYSSELNVNALLLGDSALYLCASSARGTYGYTFGSGTRLTVV.

This chain's CDR3 is CASSLGAARRQPQHF. For the CDR3, the DNA is TGTGCCAGCAGCCTTGGGGCCGCCAGGCGTCAGCCCCAGCATTTT. This chain joins TRBV28 and TRBJ1-5, with D possibly being TRBD1 (5 bases). This CDR3 is 15 amino acids long. Trimming took 6 bases from V and 6 from J, leaving 18 bases between them. The germline CDR1 and CDR2 sequences are MDHEN and SYDVKM. The whole variable domain, remainder taken from reference TRBV28 and TRBJ1-5, is DVKVTQSSRYLVKRTGEKVFLECVQDMDHENMFWYRQDPGLGLRLIYFSYDVKMKEKGDIPEGYSVSREKKERFSLILESASTNQTSMYLCASSLGAARRQPQHFGDGTRLSIL.

The rearrangement links TRBV3-1 to TRBJ1-4, with D unclear. The CDR3 covers 15 residues. Between the trimmed V and J ends, which lost 1 base and 8 bases, there was a span of 14 bases. Germline loops: CDR1 LGHDT, CDR2 YNNKEL (reference sequence). The CDR3 spells CASSQGSEIGEKLFF. The CDR3 region has the DNA TGTGCCAGCAGCCAAGGGAGCGAAATCGGGGAAAAACTGTTTTTT.

V gene TRBV5-1 combines with J gene TRBJ2-1; D not certain. This CDR3 spans 13 amino acids. The V gene's germline CDR1 is SGHRS and CDR2 YFSETQ. Trimming took off 4 bases at V and 8 bases at J, with 13 bases between the two ends. CDR3 residues: CASSPYNSDEQFF. The CDR3 DNA reads TGCGCCAGCAGCCCCTACAATTCGGATGAGCAGTTCTTC.

This clonotype occurred a few times. The genes are TRBV7-2 and TRBJ1-2; D unclear. CDR1 and CDR2 (germline): SGHTA, FQGNSA. V was cut by 2 bases and J by 5 bases, with 15 bases left in between. This CDR3 region has 15 residues. Here the CDR3 reads CASSLIPRLGYGYTF. In DNA form, the CDR3 reads TGTGCCAGCAGCTTAATTCCCCGGCTGGGATATGGCTACACCTTC.

This clonotype was recorded a few times. The DNA for the CDR3 is TGTGCCAGCAGCTTCCGGGAGGGCACCTTTAATGAAAAACTGTTTTTT. Amino acids: CASSFREGTFNEKLFF. The genes are TRBV11-2 and TRBJ1-4; D gene ambiguous. Germline loops: CDR1 SGHAT, CDR2 FQNNGV. The V end lost 3 bases, the J end lost 4 bases, and 15 bases lay between the germline ends. This CDR3 spans 16 amino acids.

The chain links TRBV20-1 to TRBJ2-5; D gene unclear. The ends were cut back, 3 bases at V and 1 base at J, with 6 bases in the middle. The CDR3 sequence is 12 residues long. Germline V lookup: CDR1 DFQATT, CDR2 SNEGSKA (reference sequence). This CDR3 is CSARGSQETQYF. The CDR3 DNA follows: TGCAGTGCTAGGGGAAGCCAAGAGACCCAGTACTTC.

V gene TRBV6-1 combines with J gene TRBJ2-4; D is unclear. Germline V gene data show CDR1 as MNHNS and CDR2 as SASEGT. V lost 6 bases and J lost 1, with 16 bases in between. This CDR3 is 16 amino acids long. In nucleotides, the CDR3 is TGTGCCAGCAGCCCAAAGGGCGGATTCGCCAAAAACATTCAGTACTTC. Translated: CASSPKGGFAKNIQYF.

This clonotype has more than one count but fewer than ten. The rearrangement links TRBV10-3 to TRBJ2-5; unclear D gene. The J call is doubtful: the DNA matches TRBJ2-1 better. CDR3 length equals 12 residues. CDR1 and CDR2 (germline): ENHRY, SYGVKD. The CDR3 loop reads CAISTTWDEQFF. The CDR3 DNA reads as TGTGCCATCAGCACAACGTGGGATGAGCAGTTCTTC.

This rearrangement joins TRBV28 to TRBJ2-1; 10 bases align to TRBD2. V shed 5 bases and J 6 bases; nucleotides not matched to a gene: 10. The CDR3 loop spans 16 amino acids. Germline CDR1 reads MDHEN; CDR2 reads SYDVKM. The CDR3 loop reads CASSDVASGGVNEQFF. CDR3 nucleotides: TGTGCCAGCAGTGACGTGGCGAGCGGGGGGGTCAATGAGCAGTTCTTC.

This clonotype was seen a few times. The chain uses TRBV7-9 and TRBJ2-7, with D tentatively TRBD1 (6 bases). The germline gives CDR1 SEHNR, CDR2 FQNEAQ (reference sequence). CDR3 length: 16 residues. Between the trimmed V and J ends, which lost 2 bases and 5 bases, there was a span of 19 bases. DNA of the CDR3: TGTGCCAGCAGCTTAAGAGTGCAGGGGACGGTCCACGAGCAGTACTTC. This translates into CASSLRVQGTVHEQYF.